This is a list of T cell receptor beta chains from one sample in a study of blood T cell repertoires in COVID-19. Clones were read by immunoSEQ multiplex PCR, and TCRdb kept only the in-frame ones, dropping some. Seen here are around 200,000 clones, around 85% observed once, and the top ten hold about 2%. The sequenced sample was peripheral blood. These receptors were collected from a woman aged 50 to 65 with acute or convalescent COVID-19. Each CDR3 is given with its conserved first and last residue. A D gene is named only where the DNA matches it firmly. Clone size, where shown, is once, few, many, or a class for clones that have expanded.

TRBV29-1	TRBD2	NA	TRBJ2-1	TGCAGCGTTGAAGAGGGACTAGCGGGGACCTACAATGAGCAGTTCTTC	CSVEEGLAGTYNEQFF
TRBV5-1	TRBD2	NA	TRBJ2-1	TGCGCCAGCAGCTTGGAAAGCGGGAGGCGGCATGAGCAGTTCTTC	CASSLESGRRHEQFF
TRBV30	TRBD2	NA	TRBJ2-1	TGTGCCGGGGCGTTTGGGACTAGCGGGAGGTTGGAGCAGTTCTTC	CAGAFGTSGRLEQFF
TRBV7-6	TRBD1	NA	TRBJ2-1	TGTGCCAGCAGCTTTAGCCGAGACGACAGGGCGAATGAGCAGTTCTTC	CASSFSRDDRANEQFF
TRBV7-2	NA	NA	TRBJ1-2	TGTGCCAGCAGCTTGCGGGGTGGGGGTATTTATGGCTACACCTTC	CASSLRGGGIYGYTF
TRBV6-5	NA	NA	TRBJ2-2	TGTGCCAGCACCGGGGGGAACACCGGGGAGCTGTTTTTT	CASTGGNTGELFF
TRBV11-2	NA	few	TRBJ2-7	TGTGCCAGCAGCCGTAGCGACCACTCCTACGAGCAGTACTTC	CASSRSDHSYEQYF
TRBV2	NA	NA	TRBJ2-7	TGTGCCAGCAGTGAACCGCCAGGGTTGGACGAGCAGTACTTC	CASSEPPGLDEQYF
TRBV9	NA	NA	TRBJ2-7	TGTGCCAGCAGCCCCCAGCCTGTACAGGGCGAGCAGTACTTC	CASSPQPVQGEQYF
TRBV2	NA	once	TRBJ1-2	TGTGCCAGCAGTCTCAGGGAAAACTATGGCTACACCTTC	CASSLRENYGYTF
TRBV24-1	TRBD2	NA	TRBJ2-1	TGTGCCACCAGCAACAGAGCGGGGTACAATGAGCAGTTCTTC	CATSNRAGYNEQFF
TRBV7-9	TRBD1	NA	TRBJ1-2	TGTGCCAGCAGCTTAGTAGGGGGCGACTATGGCTACACCTTC	CASSLVGGDYGYTF